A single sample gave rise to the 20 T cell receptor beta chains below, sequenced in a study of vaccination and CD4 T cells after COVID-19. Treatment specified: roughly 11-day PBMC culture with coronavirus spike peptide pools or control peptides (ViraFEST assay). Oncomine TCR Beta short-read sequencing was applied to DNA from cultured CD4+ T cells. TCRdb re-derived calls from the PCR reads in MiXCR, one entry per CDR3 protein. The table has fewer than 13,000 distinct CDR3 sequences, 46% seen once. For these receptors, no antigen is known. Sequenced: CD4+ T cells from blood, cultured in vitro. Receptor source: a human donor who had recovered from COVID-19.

In DNA, the CDR3 is TGTGCCAGCCGTTCCCACGGGGACGGTCAGCCCCAGCATTTT. It codes for CASRSHGDGQPQHF. V is TRBV12-3 or TRBV12-4 and J is TRBJ1-5, with D maybe TRBD1 (5 bases). The CDR3 is 14 residues long. Trimming removed 8 bases from V and 6 bases from J, with 17 bases in between.

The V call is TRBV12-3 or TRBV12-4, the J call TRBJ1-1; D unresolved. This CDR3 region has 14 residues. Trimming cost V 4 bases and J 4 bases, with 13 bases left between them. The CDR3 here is CASSYRVWRTEAFF. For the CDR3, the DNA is TGTGCCAGCAGTTATAGGGTTTGGCGCACTGAAGCTTTCTTT.

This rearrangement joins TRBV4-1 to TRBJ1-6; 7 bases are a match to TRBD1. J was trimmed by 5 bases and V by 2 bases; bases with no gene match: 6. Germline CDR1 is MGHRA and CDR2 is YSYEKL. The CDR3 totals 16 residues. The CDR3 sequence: CASSQTDRANNSPLHF. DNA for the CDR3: TGCGCCAGCAGCCAAACCGACAGGGCGAATAATTCACCCCTCCACTTT.

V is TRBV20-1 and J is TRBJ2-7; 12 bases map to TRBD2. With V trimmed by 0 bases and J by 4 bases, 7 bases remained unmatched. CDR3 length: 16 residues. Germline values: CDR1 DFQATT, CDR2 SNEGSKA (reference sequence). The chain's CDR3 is CSARDVLAGGGYEQYF. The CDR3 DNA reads TGCAGTGCTAGAGATGTGCTAGCGGGGGGGGGTTACGAGCAGTACTTC.

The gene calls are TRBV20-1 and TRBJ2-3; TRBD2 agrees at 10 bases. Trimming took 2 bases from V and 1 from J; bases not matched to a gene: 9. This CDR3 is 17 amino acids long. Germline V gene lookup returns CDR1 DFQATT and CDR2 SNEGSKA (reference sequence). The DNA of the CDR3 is TGCAGTGCTAGAAGGCTAGCGGGGGCCATGGGCACAGATACGCAGTATTTT. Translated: CSARRLAGAMGTDTQYF.

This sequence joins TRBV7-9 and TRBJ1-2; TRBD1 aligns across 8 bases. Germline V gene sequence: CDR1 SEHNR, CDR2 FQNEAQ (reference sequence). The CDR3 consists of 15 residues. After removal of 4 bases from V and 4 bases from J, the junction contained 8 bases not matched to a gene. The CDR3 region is CASSSATGEAYGYTF. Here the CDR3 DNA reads TGTGCCAGCAGCTCGGCGACAGGGGAGGCCTATGGCTACACCTTC.

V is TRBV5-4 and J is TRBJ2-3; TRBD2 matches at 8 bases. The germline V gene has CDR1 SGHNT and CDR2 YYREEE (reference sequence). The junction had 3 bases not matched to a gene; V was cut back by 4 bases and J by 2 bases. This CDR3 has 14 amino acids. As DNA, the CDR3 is TGTGCCAGCAGCCCCGGGGGGGCCACAGATACGCAGTATTTT. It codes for CASSPGGATDTQYF.

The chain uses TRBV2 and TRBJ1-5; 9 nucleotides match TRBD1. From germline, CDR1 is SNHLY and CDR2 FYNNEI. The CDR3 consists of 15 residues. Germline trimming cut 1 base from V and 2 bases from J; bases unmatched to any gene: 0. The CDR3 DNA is TGTGCCAGCAGTGAAGGACAGGGGGGCAATCAGCCCCAGCATTTT. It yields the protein CASSEGQGGNQPQHF.

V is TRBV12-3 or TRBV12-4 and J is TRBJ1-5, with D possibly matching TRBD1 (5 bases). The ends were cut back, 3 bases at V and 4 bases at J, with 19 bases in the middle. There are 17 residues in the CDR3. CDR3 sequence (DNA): TGTGCCAGCAGTTTCATCCCTCTCCCAGGGCAGAATCAGCCCCAGCATTTT. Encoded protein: CASSFIPLPGQNQPQHF.

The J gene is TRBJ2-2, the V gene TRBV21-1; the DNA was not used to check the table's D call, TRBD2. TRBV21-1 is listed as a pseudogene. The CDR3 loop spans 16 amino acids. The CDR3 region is CASGPLGGANTGELFF. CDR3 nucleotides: TGTGCCAGCGGGCCCCTAGGCGGGGCGAACACCGGGGAGCTGTTTTTT.

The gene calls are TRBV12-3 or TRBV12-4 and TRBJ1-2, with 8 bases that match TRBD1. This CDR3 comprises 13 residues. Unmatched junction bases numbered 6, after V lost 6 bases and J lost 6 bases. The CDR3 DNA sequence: TGTGCCAGCAGACCAGGGGGCGGCCATGGCTACACCTTC. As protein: CASRPGGGHGYTF.

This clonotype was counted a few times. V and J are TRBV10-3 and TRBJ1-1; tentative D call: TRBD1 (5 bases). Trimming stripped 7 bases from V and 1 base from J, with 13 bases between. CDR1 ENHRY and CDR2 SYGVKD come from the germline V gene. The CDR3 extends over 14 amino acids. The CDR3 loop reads CAIKPGRENTEAFF. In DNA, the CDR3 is TGTGCCATCAAGCCGGGACGGGAGAACACTGAAGCTTTCTTT.

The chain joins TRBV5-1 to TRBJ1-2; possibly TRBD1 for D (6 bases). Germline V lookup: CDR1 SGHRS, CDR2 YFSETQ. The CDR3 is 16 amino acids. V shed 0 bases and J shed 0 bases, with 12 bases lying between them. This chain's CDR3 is CASSLDPQGSNYGYTF. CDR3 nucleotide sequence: TGCGCCAGCAGCTTGGATCCCCAGGGGTCTAACTATGGCTACACCTTC.

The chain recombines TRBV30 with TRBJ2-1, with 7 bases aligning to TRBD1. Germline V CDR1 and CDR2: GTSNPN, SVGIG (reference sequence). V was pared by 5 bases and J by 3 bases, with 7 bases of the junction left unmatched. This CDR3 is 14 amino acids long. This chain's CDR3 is CAWGQVFRYNEQFF. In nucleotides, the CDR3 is TGTGCCTGGGGACAGGTTTTTCGCTACAATGAGCAGTTCTTC.

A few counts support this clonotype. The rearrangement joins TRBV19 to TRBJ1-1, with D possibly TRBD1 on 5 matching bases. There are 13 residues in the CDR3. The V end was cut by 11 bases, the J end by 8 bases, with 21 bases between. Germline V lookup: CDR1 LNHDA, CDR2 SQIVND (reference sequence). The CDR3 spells CAVRRGRLGEAFF. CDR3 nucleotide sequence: TGTGCCGTCCGTCGGGGACGCCTGGGCGAAGCTTTCTTT.

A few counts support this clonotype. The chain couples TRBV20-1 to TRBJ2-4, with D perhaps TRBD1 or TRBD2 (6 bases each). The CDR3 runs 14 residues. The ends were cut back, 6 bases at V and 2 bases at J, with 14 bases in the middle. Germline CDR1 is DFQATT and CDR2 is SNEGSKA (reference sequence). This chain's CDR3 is CSALGGASKNIQYF. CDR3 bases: TGCAGTGCGTTGGGGGGCGCTTCCAAAAACATTCAGTACTTC.

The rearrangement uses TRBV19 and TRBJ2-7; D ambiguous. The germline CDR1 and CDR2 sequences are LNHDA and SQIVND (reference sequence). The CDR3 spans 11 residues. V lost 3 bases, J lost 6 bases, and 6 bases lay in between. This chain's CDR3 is CASSICPEQYF. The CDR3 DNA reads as TGTGCCAGTAGTATTTGCCCCGAGCAGTACTTC. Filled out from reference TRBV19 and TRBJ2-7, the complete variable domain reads DGGITQSPKYLFRKEGQNVTLSCEQNLNHDAMYWYRQDPGQGLRLIYYSQIVNDFQKGDIAEGYSVSREKKESFPLTVTSAQKNPTAFYLCASSICPEQYFGPGTRLTVT.

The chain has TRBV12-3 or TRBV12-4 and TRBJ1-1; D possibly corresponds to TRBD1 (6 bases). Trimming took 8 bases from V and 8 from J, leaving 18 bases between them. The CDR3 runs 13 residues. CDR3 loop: CASASLAGAEAFF. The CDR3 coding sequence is TGTGCCAGCGCGAGCCTCGCAGGGGCCGAAGCTTTCTTT.

The CDR3 DNA is TGTGCCAGCAGACCCTCTGACAGGGAGCAACGGTTCTTC. The encoded protein is CASRPSDREQRFF. The V and J genes are TRBV12-3 or TRBV12-4 and TRBJ2-1, with 7 positions matching TRBD1. The length of the CDR3 is 13 residues. The V gene end was trimmed by 6 bases and the J gene end by 15 bases; junction bases not matched to a gene: 14.

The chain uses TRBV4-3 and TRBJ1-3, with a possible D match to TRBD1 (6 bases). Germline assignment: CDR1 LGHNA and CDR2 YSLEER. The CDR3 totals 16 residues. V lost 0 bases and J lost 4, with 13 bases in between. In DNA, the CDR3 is TGCGCCAGCAGCCAAGATCTGGGGGCCCGAGGAAACACCATATATTTT. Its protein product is CASSQDLGARGNTIYF.